The 29 T cell receptor beta chains in this list originate from one sample, sequenced in a study of identical twins. TCRdb passed the 5' RACE reads through MiXCR, listing each CDR3 protein once. The sample has approximately 670,000 distinct CDR3 sequences, 5.5% to 6.5% seen once. Sequencing was carried out using naive T cells sorted from blood. The receptors were gathered from a man younger than 35 in good health.

This clonotype was seen repeatedly, ten times or more. CDR3 in DNA: TGTGCCAGCAGTGAACCCCCAGGGACAGGGAGGACCGGGGAGCTGTTTTTT. Translation: CASSEPPGTGRTGELFF. V and J are TRBV25-1 and TRBJ2-2; 9 bases match TRBD1. Germline V lookup: CDR1 MGHDK, CDR2 SYGVNS. The CDR3 runs to 17 residues. V lost 2 bases, J lost 5 bases, and 9 bases stayed unmatched.

This clonotype was found a few times. The chain uses TRBV29-1 and TRBJ2-3; 9 bases fit TRBD1. The V and J ends lost 4 bases and 6 bases, in that order; junction bases with no gene match: 5. The CDR3 has 13 residues. CDR1 and CDR2 from the germline V gene are SQVTM and ANQGSEA. The CDR3 nucleotides read TGCAGCGTTGCCTACAGGGGGCAGGATACGCAGTATTTT. Residues: CSVAYRGQDTQYF.

V gene TRBV29-1 combines with J gene TRBJ2-1; 12 nucleotides agree with TRBD2. Germline V gene lookup returns CDR1 SQVTM and CDR2 ANQGSEA. The CDR3 length is 13 residues. J lost 7 bases, V lost 4 bases, and 2 bases had no gene match. The CDR3 coding sequence is TGCAGCGTTGGACTAGCGGGAGATAATGAGCAGTTCTTC. Translating gives CSVGLAGDNEQFF.

This clonotype was detected many times. This chain uses TRBV7-9 with TRBJ2-7; no firm D call. Trimming removed 2 bases at V and 3 bases at J, with 8 bases between. The CDR3 has 13 amino acids. From germline, CDR1 is SEHNR and CDR2 FQNEAQ (reference sequence). The CDR3 sequence: CASSLQEHYEQYV. DNA for the CDR3: TGTGCCAGCAGCTTACAGGAACACTACGAGCAGTACGTC.

This clonotype was counted only a few times. This chain links TRBV6-6 with TRBJ1-5, with D maybe TRBD1 (6 bases). The CDR3 spans 13 residues. Trimming removed 8 bases from V and 5 bases from J, with 13 bases in between. Germline CDR1 MNHNY, CDR2 SVGAGI (reference sequence). This chain's CDR3 is CASAGVGDQPQHF. The CDR3 region has the DNA TGTGCCAGCGCAGGGGTTGGGGATCAGCCCCAGCATTTT.

This rearrangement joins TRBV27 to TRBJ1-5; no clear D. Trimming pared 4 bases from V and 4 bases from J, leaving 11 bases between. This CDR3 has 14 residues. Germline V gene lookup returns CDR1 MNHEY and CDR2 SMNVEV (reference sequence). As DNA, the CDR3 is TGTGCCAGCAGTTATAGGACCGATAATCAGCCCCAGCATTTT. It specifies CASSYRTDNQPQHF.

This clonotype was seen ten or more times. The V call is TRBV4-3, the J call TRBJ1-6; no definite D call. Germline V gene lookup returns CDR1 LGHNA and CDR2 YSLEER. This CDR3 has 15 residues. Between the trimmed V and J ends, which lost 3 bases and 8 bases, there was a span of 14 bases. This chain's CDR3 is CASSHKGASDSPLHF. CDR3 nucleotides: TGCGCCAGCAGCCACAAGGGTGCGTCGGATTCACCCCTCCACTTT.

The V gene is TRBV7-2, the J gene TRBJ2-2; 9 bases fit TRBD1. The CDR3 extends over 15 amino acids. Germline values: CDR1 SGHTA, CDR2 FQGNSA. V lost 4 bases, J lost 5 bases, and 5 bases stayed unmatched. The CDR3 coding sequence is TGTGCCAGCAGCTACAGGGGGCGTGTAACCGGGGAGCTGTTTTTT. Translated: CASSYRGRVTGELFF. The variable domain in full, completed from reference TRBV7-2 and TRBJ2-2, reads GAGVSQSPSNKVTEKGKDVELRCDPISGHTALYWYRQSLGQGLEFLIYFQGNSAPDKSGLPSDRFSAERTGGSVSTLTIQRTQQEDSAVYLCASSYRGRVTGELFFGEGSRLTVL.

The chain couples TRBV19 to TRBJ2-6, with TRBD1 identical over 8 bases. This CDR3 is built from 17 residues. Looked up from germline, CDR1 is LNHDA and CDR2 is SQIVND (reference sequence). V shed 5 bases and J 0 bases; nucleotides not matched to a gene: 6. As DNA, the CDR3 is TGTGCCAGTAGTCCTCGGACAGGGAGCTCTGGGGCCAACGTCCTGACTTTC. It is translated as CASSPRTGSSGANVLTF.

V and J are TRBV30 and TRBJ1-5; D call uncertain. The CDR3 has 17 amino acids. Germline CDR1 is GTSNPN and CDR2 is SVGIG (reference sequence). Trimming removed 2 bases at V and 2 bases at J, with 19 bases between. This CDR3 is CAWSSARLALGNQPQHF. The CDR3 DNA reads TGTGCCTGGAGTTCGGCTAGGCTGGCGCTAGGCAATCAGCCCCAGCATTTT.

This clonotype was observed a few times. V usage is TRBV4-2 and J usage is TRBJ1-1; a possible D gene is TRBD1 (6 bases). CDR3 size: 13 residues. Germline CDR1 reads LGHNA; CDR2 reads YNFKEQ. V was clipped by 4 bases and J by 3 bases, with 9 bases between them. This CDR3 is CASSPTGYTEAFF. CDR3 in DNA: TGTGCCAGCAGCCCTACAGGGTACACTGAAGCTTTCTTT.

The chain employs TRBV30 and TRBJ1-5, with D unresolved. Germline loops: CDR1 GTSNPN, CDR2 SVGIG (reference sequence). The CDR3 has 14 residues. Trimming removed 0 bases at V and 10 bases at J, with 16 bases between. This chain's CDR3 is CAWSVRGTAGPQHF. DNA of the CDR3: TGTGCCTGGAGTGTACGGGGTACCGCGGGCCCCCAGCATTTT.

This clonotype came up a few times. V gene TRBV6-2 or TRBV6-3 combines with J gene TRBJ2-1; no clear D gene. Germline-derived CDR1 and CDR2 are MNHEY and SVGEGT. This CDR3 comprises 16 residues. V lost 3 bases to trimming and J lost 6 bases, with 18 bases between them. The CDR3 protein is CASSYRPPRVPNEQFF. The CDR3 DNA follows: TGTGCCAGCAGTTATAGACCGCCACGGGTTCCCAATGAGCAGTTCTTC.

This clonotype occurred many times. The chain uses TRBV29-1 and TRBJ2-3, with TRBD2 matching 7 bases. The length of the CDR3 is 15 residues. Unmatched junction bases numbered 11, after V lost 4 bases and J lost 4 bases. Germline lookup yields CDR1 SQVTM and CDR2 ANQGSEA. The CDR3 nucleotides read TGCAGCGTTGCCGGGTCGGGGACTACGGCAGATACGCAGTATTTT. As protein: CSVAGSGTTADTQYF.

The genes are TRBV29-1 and TRBJ1-1; D unclear. Looked up from germline, CDR1 is SQVTM and CDR2 is ANQGSEA. V gave up 2 bases and J gave up 1 base, with 5 bases separating them. The CDR3 spans 12 residues. The CDR3 sequence: CSVEQANTEAFF. The CDR3 coding sequence is TGCAGCGTTGAACAGGCGAACACTGAAGCTTTCTTT.

The V gene is TRBV7-8, the J gene TRBJ2-2; TRBD2 aligns across 10 bases. The trim removed 7 bases at V and 6 bases at J, leaving 14 bases unmatched. The CDR3 has 17 amino acids. Germline V gene data show CDR1 as SGHVS and CDR2 as FQNEAQ. The DNA for the CDR3 is TGTGCCAGCAACCTGAAGGGCCTAGCGGGAGTCCCCGGGGAGCTGTTTTTT. Amino acids: CASNLKGLAGVPGELFF.

Many counts were recorded for this clonotype. The chain has TRBV10-3 and TRBJ1-5, with D possibly matching TRBD1 (6 bases). CDR1 is ENHRY, CDR2 SYGVKD, per germline. This CDR3 has 14 amino acids. Trimming removed 7 bases at V and 4 bases at J, with 14 bases between. The CDR3 DNA is TGTGCCATCATGGCGGACAGCGTAAATCAGCCCCAGCATTTT. As protein: CAIMADSVNQPQHF.

This clonotype was found many times. The CDR3 bases are TGCGCCAGCAGCTTGCCACAGGGTTCGGGCTACACCTTC. The encoded protein is CASSLPQGSGYTF. The genes are TRBV5-1 and TRBJ1-2; weak D call: TRBD1 (6 bases). Germline assignment: CDR1 SGHRS and CDR2 YFSETQ. The CDR3 spans 13 residues. With 1 base removed from V and 8 bases from J, the gap between germline ends came to 12 bases. Together with reference TRBV5-1 and TRBJ1-2, the CDR3 gives the full variable domain: KAGVTQTPRYLIKTRGQQVTLSCSPISGHRSVSWYQQTPGQGLQFLFEYFSETQRNKGNFPGRFSGRQFSNSRSEMNVSTLELGDSALYLCASSLPQGSGYTFGSGTRLTVV.

This clonotype has a count of ten or more. The CDR3 DNA is TGTGCCAGCAGAAGGGAGCGTAGCTCCTACGAGCAGTACTTC. Translating gives CASRRERSSYEQYF. This chain uses TRBV28 with TRBJ2-7; a possible D gene is TRBD2 (5 bases). Looked up from germline, CDR1 is MDHEN and CDR2 is SYDVKM. This CDR3 spans 14 amino acids. V lost 6 bases, J lost 0 bases, and 12 bases lay in between.

This clonotype has only a few counts. The chain uses TRBV3-1 and TRBJ2-7, with 9 bases fitting TRBD2. Germline CDR1 is LGHDT and CDR2 is YNNKEL (reference sequence). Trimming took 4 bases from V and 10 from J; bases not matched to a gene: 8. The CDR3 sequence is 13 residues long. The DNA for the CDR3 is TGTGCCAGCAGCCCTTTGGCGGGAGGGCCCCAGTACGTC. Translating it yields CASSPLAGGPQYV.

The chain links TRBV9 to TRBJ2-5; a possible D gene is TRBD2 (6 bases). CDR1 is SGDLS and CDR2 is YYNGEE in the germline V gene. The CDR3 length is 14 residues. V lost 3 bases and J lost 5, with 14 bases in between. In DNA form, the CDR3 reads TGTGCCAGCAGCGGACTTGGCGGGACGGAGACCCAGTACTTC. Residues: CASSGLGGTETQYF.

The chain joins TRBV6-2 or TRBV6-3 to TRBJ1-2, with 8 bases identical to TRBD1. CDR1 and CDR2 (germline): MNHEY, SVGEGT. The CDR3 contains 16 residues. J was trimmed by 4 bases and V by 5 bases; bases with no gene match: 12. CDR3 nucleotides: TGTGCCAGCAGTCCCCCCCTACAGGGGGTCGTCTATGGCTACACCTTC. This encodes CASSPPLQGVVYGYTF.

The genes are TRBV3-1 and TRBJ1-1, with TRBD1 as a possible D gene (5 bases). Germline V lookup: CDR1 LGHDT, CDR2 YNNKEL (reference sequence). The CDR3 totals 16 residues. The V gene lost 0 bases and the J gene lost 7 bases, with 18 bases spanning the gap. CDR3 protein: CASSQEGEGFYHEAFF. CDR3 nucleotides: TGTGCCAGCAGCCAAGAAGGGGAAGGGTTCTATCATGAAGCTTTCTTT.

The table lists this clonotype with a few counts. V gene TRBV11-2 combines with J gene TRBJ2-1; maybe TRBD2 (6 bases). CDR1 SGHAT and CDR2 FQNNGV come from the germline V gene. The CDR3 length is 15 residues. V shed 6 bases and J shed 2 bases, with 14 bases lying between them. The CDR3 bases are TGTGCCAGCAGATGGGGCGGGACGACCTACAATGAGCAGTTCTTC. This sequence encodes CASRWGGTTYNEQFF.

This clonotype was recorded at least ten times. The chain joins TRBV29-1 to TRBJ1-5; no clear D gene. The CDR3 is made up of 13 amino acids. Germline V gene lookup returns CDR1 SQVTM and CDR2 ANQGSEA. Between the trimmed V and J ends, which lost 4 bases and 4 bases, there was a span of 11 bases. The CDR3 DNA is TGCAGCGTTGCCCTTAACCCGAATCAGCCCCAGCATTTT. Translation: CSVALNPNQPQHF.

This clonotype came up many times. The chain recombines TRBV5-1 with TRBJ2-2, with a tentative D call TRBD2 (6 bases). The CDR3 totals 15 residues. V lost 0 bases, J lost 2 bases, and 8 bases lay in between. In germline, CDR1 is SGHRS, CDR2 YFSETQ. CDR3 in amino acids: CASSLGSGNTGELFF. The CDR3 DNA reads as TGCGCCAGCAGCTTGGGTAGCGGAAACACCGGGGAGCTGTTTTTT.

The chain employs TRBV7-8 and TRBJ1-1, with D unclear. The CDR3 spans 14 residues. Between the trimmed V and J ends, which lost 5 bases and 4 bases, there was a span of 14 bases. Germline assignment: CDR1 SGHVS and CDR2 FQNEAQ. Written as DNA, the CDR3 is TGTGCCAGCAGCCCAACCCGGGCCTTCACTGAAGCTTTCTTT. Amino acid sequence: CASSPTRAFTEAFF.

The chain joins TRBV5-1 to TRBJ2-5; 8 nucleotides match TRBD1. V lost 5 bases, J lost 3 bases, and 6 bases stayed unmatched. This CDR3 has 14 amino acids. CDR1 and CDR2 (germline): SGHRS, YFSETQ. CDR3 DNA sequence: TGCGCCAGCAGATCGACAGGGGCGGAAGAGACCCAGTACTTC. This translates into CASRSTGAEETQYF. Looking up the rest from reference TRBV5-1 and TRBJ2-5 gives the full variable domain: KAGVTQTPRYLIKTRGQQVTLSCSPISGHRSVSWYQQTPGQGLQFLFEYFSETQRNKGNFPGRFSGRQFSNSRSEMNVSTLELGDSALYLCASRSTGAEETQYFGPGTRLLVL.

This clonotype turned up a few times. V and J are TRBV7-2 and TRBJ2-3; D ambiguous. CDR3 length equals 16 residues. The germline V gene encodes CDR1 SGHTA and CDR2 FQGNSA. V lost 2 bases and J 4 bases, leaving 16 bases between the germline ends. The CDR3 loop reads CASSLSPDPFADTQYF. CDR3 DNA sequence: TGTGCCAGCAGCTTATCACCCGATCCCTTCGCAGATACGCAGTATTTT. Together with reference TRBV7-2 and TRBJ2-3, the CDR3 gives the full variable domain: GAGVSQSPSNKVTEKGKDVELRCDPISGHTALYWYRQSLGQGLEFLIYFQGNSAPDKSGLPSDRFSAERTGGSVSTLTIQRTQQEDSAVYLCASSLSPDPFADTQYFGPGTRLTVL.